The 25 T cell receptor beta chains reported below all come from one sample, sequenced in a study of post-analysis software for immune sequencing data. Whole-study results and caveats: Comparison of patients with controls showed five TRBV segments more frequent in patients, TRBV5-6, TRBV5-1 and TRBV20-1 among them.

Their antigens are not known. Unique molecular identifiers had been added to the TCR beta cDNA libraries. TCRdb re-analysed the PCR reads in MiXCR, keeping a single row per CDR3 protein. The table includes roughly 580,000 distinct CDR3 sequences, roughly two fifths detected once. Specimen: blood. These receptors were collected from a girl aged 5 to 17 with multiple sclerosis.

This chain connects TRBV20-1 to TRBJ2-3; the match to TRBD2 covers 13 bases. CDR3 length: 18 residues. In germline, CDR1 is DFQATT, CDR2 SNEGSKA (reference sequence). The V and J ends lost 0 bases and 1 base, in that order; junction bases with no gene match: 7. The DNA of the CDR3 is TGCAGTGCTAGAGAACTAGCGGGGGGGCTTAGTGGCACAGATACGCAGTATTTT. The encoded protein is CSARELAGGLSGTDTQYF.

V usage is TRBV28 and J usage is TRBJ1-2; a weak D match, TRBD1 (6 bases). The CDR3 spans 11 residues. The germline V gene encodes CDR1 MDHEN and CDR2 SYDVKM. The CDR3 reads CAGGNNYGYTF. In DNA, the CDR3 is TGTGCGGGGGGCAACAACTATGGCTACACCTTC.

The DNA for the CDR3 is TGTGCCAGCAGTTTGTCCAGTACTGGAAACACCATATATTTT. Protein product: CASSLSSTGNTIYF. The J gene is TRBJ1-3, the V gene TRBV12-3 or TRBV12-4; unclear D gene. The CDR3 loop spans 14 amino acids. V lost 3 bases and J 2 bases, leaving 8 bases between the germline ends.

This clonotype was seen only a few times. The chain is built from TRBV20-1 and TRBJ1-6; a weak D match, TRBD1 (5 bases). CDR1 and CDR2 from the germline V gene are DFQATT and SNEGSKA (reference sequence). V lost 5 bases to trimming and J lost 5 bases, with 13 bases between them. CDR3 length: 14 amino acids. The CDR3 bases are TGCAGTGCTTCCTGGGGCGACCATAATTCACCCCTCCACTTT. This codes for CSASWGDHNSPLHF.

V and J are TRBV24-1 and TRBJ2-4; 7 bases fit TRBD2. The CDR3 contains 15 residues. Trimming at V came to 5 bases and at J to 9 bases, leaving 12 bases not matched to a gene. Germline V gene sequence: CDR1 KGHDR, CDR2 SFDVKD. In nucleotides, the CDR3 is TGTGCCACCAGTGGGGGGAGGGAGCAAGGTGGCATTCAGTACTTC. It yields the protein CATSGGREQGGIQYF.

The J gene is TRBJ1-6, the V gene TRBV13, with 7 bases that match TRBD1. The ends lost 1 base at V and 10 bases at J; junction bases unmatched: 7. The CDR3 covers 15 residues. CDR1 and CDR2 (germline): PRHDT, FYEKMQ (reference sequence). CDR3: CASSLDRGIESPLHF. The CDR3 region has the DNA TGTGCCAGCAGCTTAGACAGGGGAATTGAATCACCCCTCCACTTT.

The gene calls are TRBV6-4 and TRBJ2-2, with D possibly being TRBD1 or TRBD2 (5 bases each). The germline gives CDR1 MRHNA, CDR2 SNTAGT. The CDR3 spans 13 residues. V lost 4 bases to trimming and J lost 5 bases, with 8 bases between them. CDR3 bases: TGTGCCAGCAGTGGAGGGGATACCGGGGAGCTGTTTTTT. Its translation is CASSGGDTGELFF.

This clonotype has just one count. The chain links TRBV27 to TRBJ2-7; TRBD2 agrees at 10 bases. With 4 bases clipped from V and 5 bases from J, the junction kept 8 bases outside the gene matches. Germline CDR1 MNHEY, CDR2 SMNVEV (reference sequence). CDR3 size: 15 residues. DNA of the CDR3: TGTGCCAGCAGTTGTAGCGGGAGGTCATACGACGAGCAGTACTTC. Translating gives CASSCSGRSYDEQYF.

This clonotype showed up just a few times. The rearrangement joins TRBV5-1 to TRBJ2-7, with unresolved D. With 5 bases removed from V and 3 bases from J, the gap between germline ends came to 12 bases. CDR3 length: 13 residues. In germline, CDR1 is SGHRS, CDR2 YFSETQ. The CDR3 spells CASRRGTRYEQYF. The CDR3 DNA reads as TGCGCCAGCAGAAGAGGCACACGCTACGAGCAGTACTTC.

The chain recombines TRBV6-5 with TRBJ1-5; unclear D gene. V lost 0 bases, J lost 9 bases, and 9 bases lay in between. This CDR3 comprises 13 residues. Germline V gives CDR1 MNHEY, CDR2 SVGAGI. DNA for the CDR3: TGTGCCAGCAGTTACTCTCGGGCAGGGCCCCAGCATTTT. This translates into CASSYSRAGPQHF.

The chain combines TRBV28 with TRBJ2-7; a weak D match, TRBD2 (5 bases). V was shortened by 6 bases and J by 0 bases, with 18 bases between the two germline ends. This CDR3 contains 16 residues. Germline V gene data show CDR1 as MDHEN and CDR2 as SYDVKM. The CDR3: CASSPLAGLSSYEQYF. The DNA for the CDR3 is TGTGCCAGCAGCCCCTTGGCGGGCTTAAGCTCCTACGAGCAGTACTTC.

J is TRBJ1-1 and V is TRBV12-3 or TRBV12-4, with D possibly matching TRBD1 (5 bases). V lost 6 bases and J 8 bases, leaving 16 bases between the germline ends. CDR3 length equals 13 residues. The CDR3 protein is CASRPTRTGEAFF. The CDR3 region has the DNA TGTGCCAGCAGACCAACCCGAACAGGCGAAGCTTTCTTT.

This clonotype was seen more than once but under ten times. The chain combines TRBV29-1 with TRBJ1-1, with no clear D. V lost 3 bases and J 7 bases, leaving 9 bases between the germline ends. Per germline, CDR1 SQVTM and CDR2 ANQGSEA. The CDR3 runs 11 residues. CDR3 DNA sequence: TGCAGCGTTGAGTCGCCGGATGAAGCTTTCTTT. Amino acid sequence: CSVESPDEAFF.

This rearrangement joins TRBV5-1 to TRBJ1-2; unclear D gene. There are 14 residues in the CDR3. Germline V CDR1 and CDR2: SGHRS, YFSETQ. V gave up 5 bases and J gave up 1 base, with 12 bases separating them. The CDR3 DNA is TGCGCCAGCAGTTATAACGCCGATAACTATGGCTACACCTTC. Residues: CASSYNADNYGYTF.

The chain uses TRBV20-1 and TRBJ2-1; 14 bases match TRBD2. V dropped 8 bases and J dropped 7; count of bases not matched to a gene: 1. CDR3 length: 12 amino acids. Germline values: CDR1 DFQATT, CDR2 SNEGSKA (reference sequence). The CDR3 protein is CSWTSGRNEQFF. Here the CDR3 DNA reads TGCAGTTGGACTAGCGGGAGGAATGAGCAGTTCTTC.

Only a few counts were recorded for this clonotype. V is TRBV7-9 and J is TRBJ2-1; D is unclear. Germline V gene data show CDR1 as SEHNR and CDR2 as FQNEAQ (reference sequence). V lost 2 bases to trimming and J lost 9 bases, with 11 bases between them. The CDR3 covers 13 residues. CDR3 in amino acids: CASSLPNLVEQFF. The CDR3 DNA follows: TGTGCCAGCAGCTTACCTAACTTGGTTGAGCAGTTCTTC.

The chain is built from TRBV20-1 and TRBJ1-2; no clear D gene. This CDR3 comprises 13 residues. Per the germline V gene, CDR1 is DFQATT and CDR2 is SNEGSKA (reference sequence). Deletions cut 5 bases from V and 6 bases from J, with 16 bases between. The CDR3 nucleotides read TGCAGTGCTTATATGATTGACAATGATGGCTACACCTTC. Translating it yields CSAYMIDNDGYTF.

V usage is TRBV24-1 and J usage is TRBJ2-6; D might be TRBD1 (5 bases). Deletions cut 7 bases from V and 0 bases from J, with 15 bases between. Germline V lookup: CDR1 KGHDR, CDR2 SFDVKD. This CDR3 region has 17 residues. CDR3 region: CATSDPTATSGANVLTF. In nucleotides, the CDR3 is TGTGCCACCAGCGATCCGACAGCTACCTCTGGGGCCAACGTCCTGACTTTC.

V and J are TRBV12-3 or TRBV12-4 and TRBJ1-2; TRBD1 might be the D (5 bases). This CDR3 region has 15 residues. Trimming removed 5 bases from V and 5 bases from J, with 18 bases in between. The CDR3 DNA reads as TGTGCCAGCAGTAGTGGGCCAACGGCAGGGTATGGCTACACCTTC. Translation: CASSSGPTAGYGYTF.

In its sample, this clonotype was seen a few times. The chain links TRBV20-1 to TRBJ2-1; D tentatively reads TRBD1 or TRBD2 (5 bases each). In germline, CDR1 is DFQATT, CDR2 SNEGSKA (reference sequence). V lost 3 bases and J lost 13, with 19 bases in between. This CDR3 is built from 13 residues. Here the CDR3 DNA reads TGCAGTGCTAGTGGACAATCCGGGGAGACCCAGTTCTTC. Protein: CSASGQSGETQFF.

With respect to this clonotype: This is likely a read error, given that the CDR3 carries no conserved phenylalanine or tryptophan at its end. CDR3 amino acids: CASSLSGRYYNEQFV. In DNA, the CDR3 is TGTGCCAGCAGTCTTAGCGGGAGGTATTACAATGAGCAGTTCGTC. V is TRBV12-3 or TRBV12-4 and J is TRBJ2-1; TRBD2 matches at 10 bases. J gave up 4 bases and V 5 bases, and 5 bases lay outside the gene matches. This CDR3 has 15 amino acids.

This clonotype occurred a few times. The chain carries TRBV25-1 and TRBJ1-2, with 7 bases that match TRBD1. The V gene end was trimmed by 1 base and the J gene end by 5 bases; junction bases not matched to a gene: 10. This CDR3 is 16 amino acids long. Germline V gene lookup returns CDR1 MGHDK and CDR2 SYGVNS. The CDR3 protein is CASSEFAGTERYGYTF. For the CDR3, the DNA is TGTGCCAGCAGTGAATTTGCTGGGACAGAGAGATATGGCTACACCTTC.

The chain joins TRBV6-6 to TRBJ1-1; D gene uncertain. V lost 7 bases to trimming and J lost 1 base, with 7 bases between them. This CDR3 is built from 12 residues. Germline lookup yields CDR1 MNHNY and CDR2 SVGAGI (reference sequence). CDR3 DNA sequence: TGTGCCAGCACTTCAGGGAACACTGAAGCTTTCTTT. The encoded protein is CASTSGNTEAFF.

The chain links TRBV2 to TRBJ1-1; 9 bases match TRBD1. J lost 0 bases, V lost 8 bases, and 13 bases had no gene match. This CDR3 is 17 amino acids long. Germline lookup yields CDR1 SNHLY and CDR2 FYNNEI. The CDR3 spells CASGGLPGQGLNTEAFF. CDR3 coding DNA: TGTGCCAGCGGAGGGCTCCCGGGACAGGGACTGAACACTGAAGCTTTCTTT.

This rearrangement joins TRBV24-1 to TRBJ2-5, with D perhaps being TRBD1 or TRBD2 (6 bases each). Looked up from germline, CDR1 is KGHDR and CDR2 is SFDVKD. Between the trimmed V and J ends, which lost 0 bases and 1 base, there was a span of 14 bases. The CDR3 loop spans 17 amino acids. The CDR3 sequence is CATSDLRKEGGQETQYF. DNA of the CDR3: TGTGCCACCAGTGATTTGAGGAAAGAGGGGGGCCAAGAGACCCAGTACTTC.